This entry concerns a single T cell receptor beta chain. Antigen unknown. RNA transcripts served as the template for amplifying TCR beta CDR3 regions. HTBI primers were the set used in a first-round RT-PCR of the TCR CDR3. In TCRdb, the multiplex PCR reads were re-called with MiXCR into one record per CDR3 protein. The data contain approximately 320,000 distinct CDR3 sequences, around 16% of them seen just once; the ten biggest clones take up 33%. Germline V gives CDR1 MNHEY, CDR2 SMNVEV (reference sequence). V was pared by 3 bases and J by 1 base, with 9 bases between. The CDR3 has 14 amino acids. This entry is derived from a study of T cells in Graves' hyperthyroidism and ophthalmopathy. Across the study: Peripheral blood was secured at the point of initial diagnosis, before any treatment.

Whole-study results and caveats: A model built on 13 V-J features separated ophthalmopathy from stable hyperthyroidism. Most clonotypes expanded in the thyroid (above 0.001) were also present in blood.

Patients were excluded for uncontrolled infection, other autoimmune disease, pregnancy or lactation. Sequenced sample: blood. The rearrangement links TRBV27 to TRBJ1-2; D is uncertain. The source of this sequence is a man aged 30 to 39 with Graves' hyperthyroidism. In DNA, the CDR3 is TGTGCCAGCAGTTTTGGGCCGCGTAACTATGGCTACACCTTC. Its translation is CASSFGPRNYGYTF.